This T cell receptor (beta chain) came from a study of long-term antiretroviral therapy in people with HIV. Broader study findings: Repertoire dominance by clones expanded before ART was seen at all time points. CDR3 length ranges were narrower in HIV repertoires than in controls.

V lost 2 bases and J 1 base, leaving 8 bases between the germline ends. Germline CDR1 is LNHDA and CDR2 is SQIVND (reference sequence). The CDR3 has 14 residues. At the survey level, the v3.0 immunoSEQ assay was run. The protocol was immunoSEQ multiplex PCR, while the TCRdb copy is restricted to in-frame clones and leaves out a portion. The sample carries fewer than 35,000 clones, about 83% recorded once. Comments on this clone: Its antigen is not identified.

This specimen consisted of unsorted PBMCs, obtained 2 years after starting antiretroviral therapy. The TCR was taken from a woman between 50 and 59 years old with HIV. The chain combines TRBV19 with TRBJ1-1; D is uncertain. The CDR3 protein is CASSIPVGNTEAFF. The CDR3 DNA follows: TGTGCCAGTAGTATACCAGTGGGGAACACTGAAGCTTTCTTT.